This is a list of T cell receptor beta chains from one sample in a study of CD8 T cells in ankylosing spondylitis. TCRdb recomputed calls from the 5' RACE reads with MiXCR, one row per CDR3 protein. The profile shows around 330,000 distinct CDR3 sequences, 11% of them singletons. Sample: blood, either unsorted or a sorted T cell fraction (not recorded which). Receptor source: a female donor with ankylosing spondylitis or in good health (not recorded which). CDR3s include the opening cysteine and the closing phenylalanine or tryptophan. D genes are given only for firm matches. The listing skips clone size in some rows; elsewhere it reads once, few, many or a size class.

TRBV7-9,.,TRBJ1-2,.,CASSVDGVYGYTF,TGTGCCAGCAGCGTGGACGGGGTCTATGGCTACACCTTC
TRBV5-1,.,TRBJ2-5,few,CASSLVRTDQETQYF,TGCGCCAGCAGCTTGGTGAGGACTGACCAAGAGACCCAGTACTTC
TRBV27,.,TRBJ2-1,.,CASSLSATSRQFF,TGTGCCAGCAGTTTATCGGCTACTAGCAGGCAGTTCTTC
TRBV12-3/TRBV12-4,TRBD1,TRBJ1-3,.,CASSLRQGGNTIYF,TGTGCCAGCAGTTTACGACAGGGCGGAAACACCATATATTTT
TRBV20-1,.,TRBJ1-1,many,CSATLGSTEAFF,TGCAGTGCCACACTAGGAAGCACTGAAGCTTTCTTT
TRBV20-1,TRBD2,TRBJ2-3,many,CSARDLIAGGPTDTQYF,TGCAGTGCTAGAGATCTTATAGCGGGAGGGCCGACAGATACGCAGTATTTT
TRBV20-1,TRBD1,TRBJ1-2,.,CSVGDPGQGGYGYTF,TGCAGTGTTGGGGATCCGGGACAGGGAGGTTATGGCTACACCTTC
TRBV20-1,TRBD2,TRBJ2-7,many,CSAPGALAAYEQYF,TGCAGTGCCCCCGGGGCACTAGCGGCCTACGAGCAGTACTTC
TRBV29-1,.,TRBJ1-1,many,CSVGRNTEAFF,TGCAGCGTTGGCCGGAACACTGAAGCTTTCTTT
TRBV5-1,.,TRBJ2-2,many,CASSSNRNTGELFF,TGCGCCAGCAGCTCGAACAGGAACACCGGGGAGCTGTTTTTT
TRBV4-3,.,TRBJ1-6,.,CASSYGPSVNSPLHF,TGCGCCAGCAGCTATGGACCGTCGGTTAATTCACCCCTCCACTTT
TRBV20-1,.,TRBJ2-7,few,CSAIRAQEQYF,TGCAGTGCTATAAGGGCCCAAGAGCAGTACTTC
TRBV27,.,TRBJ2-5,few,CASKYNAHPGETQYF,TGTGCCAGCAAATACAACGCCCACCCCGGGGAGACCCAGTACTTC
TRBV4-3,.,TRBJ2-7,few,CASSQEGGDSYEQYF,TGCGCCAGCAGCCAAGAAGGGGGGGATTCCTACGAGCAGTACTTC
TRBV12-3/TRBV12-4,TRBD2,TRBJ2-1,many,CASTRPGLAGFNEQFF,TGTGCCAGCACACGCCCGGGGCTAGCGGGTTTTAATGAGCAGTTCTTC
TRBV27,TRBD1,TRBJ1-2,many,CASSSLSTQGANGYTF,TGTGCCAGCAGTTCCTTATCGACCCAGGGGGCTAATGGCTACACCTTC
TRBV28,.,TRBJ2-3,many,CASSLGPHRDTQYF,TGTGCCAGCAGTTTGGGGCCTCACCGGGATACGCAGTATTTT
TRBV11-2,.,TRBJ2-1,few,CASSLEFGGVEQFF,TGTGCCAGCAGCTTAGAATTTGGAGGGGTTGAGCAGTTCTTC
TRBV11-2,TRBD2,TRBJ2-1,.,CASSTPGRRGTTDYHRNEQFF,TGTGCCAGCAGCACACCGGGACGCCGAGGGACTACGGACTACCACCGGAATGAGCAGTTCTTC
TRBV7-9,.,TRBJ1-2,few,CASSPEANYGYTF,TGTGCCAGCAGCCCCGAAGCTAACTATGGCTACACCTTC
TRBV29-1,.,TRBJ2-3,many,CSVEEREIEGKGVRDTQYF,TGCAGCGTTGAAGAAAGGGAGATAGAAGGGAAGGGGGTCCGTGATACGCAGTATTTT
TRBV4-2,.,TRBJ1-2,many,CASSQDQGKSYGYTF,TGTGCCAGCAGCCAAGATCAGGGGAAAAGCTATGGCTACACCTTC
TRBV10-3,TRBD2,TRBJ2-1,.,CASTLSRLAGGIHEQFF,TGTGCCTCCACCCTCTCTCGACTAGCGGGAGGGATCCATGAGCAGTTCTTC
TRBV20-1,TRBD2,TRBJ2-3,many,CSATPRGGGGTDTQYF,TGCAGTGCTACCCCCCGTGGCGGGGGAGGAACAGATACGCAGTATTTT
TRBV20-1,TRBD2,TRBJ2-3,many,CSAPTSGENTQYF,TGCAGTGCCCCGACTAGCGGTGAAAATACGCAGTATTTT